This T cell receptor beta chain was profiled in a study of regulatory T cells in long-lasting Graves disease. Trimming cost V 5 bases and J 4 bases, with 11 bases left between them. From germline, CDR1 is SGHTA and CDR2 FQGNSA. The CDR3 sequence is 13 residues long. Findings of the study overall: Accuracy might have suffered from few samples.

Construction of the TCR beta libraries employed iRepertoire HTBI primers in conjunction with Arm-PCR of CDR3 regions. TCRdb redid the calling of the multiplex PCR reads with MiXCR, one entry per CDR3 protein. Of roughly 530,000 distinct CDR3 sequences in the sample, 16% were seen once. Described time point: newly diagnosed GD, antithyroid drugs for less than 3 months. Extracted PBMC RNA gave rise to the TCR library. This clonotype showed up just a few times. Its antigen is unidentified. The sample was also linked to a second study, of T cells in Graves' hyperthyroidism and ophthalmopathy. As that report states: The study used the HTBI primer set for a first-round RT-PCR of the TCR CDR3.

The rearrangement links TRBV7-2 to TRBJ1-2; D may be TRBD1 (6 bases). The clonotype was recovered from a woman aged 40 to 65 with Graves disease. The starting material was peripheral blood mononuclear cells (PBMCs), obtained at new diagnosis, from a patient treated with antithyroid drugs. The CDR3 DNA reads TGTGCCAGCAGCGCGAGCAGGGGCTATGGCTACACCTTC. This encodes CASSASRGYGYTF.